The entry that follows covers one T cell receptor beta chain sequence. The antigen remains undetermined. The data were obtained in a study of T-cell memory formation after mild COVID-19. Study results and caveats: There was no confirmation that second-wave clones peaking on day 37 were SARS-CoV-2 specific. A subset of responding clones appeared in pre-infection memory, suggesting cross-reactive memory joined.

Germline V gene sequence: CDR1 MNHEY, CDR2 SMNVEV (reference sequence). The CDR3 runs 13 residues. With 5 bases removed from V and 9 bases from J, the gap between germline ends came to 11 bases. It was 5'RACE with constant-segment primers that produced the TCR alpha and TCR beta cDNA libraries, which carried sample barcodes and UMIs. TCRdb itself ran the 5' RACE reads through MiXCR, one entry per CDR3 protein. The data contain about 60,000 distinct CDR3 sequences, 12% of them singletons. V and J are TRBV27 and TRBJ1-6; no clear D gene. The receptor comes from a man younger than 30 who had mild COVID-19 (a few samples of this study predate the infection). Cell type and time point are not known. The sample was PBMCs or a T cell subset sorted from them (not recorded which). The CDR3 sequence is CASSTGTRSPLHF. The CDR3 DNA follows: TGTGCCAGCAGTACGGGTACGCGTTCACCCCTCCACTTT.